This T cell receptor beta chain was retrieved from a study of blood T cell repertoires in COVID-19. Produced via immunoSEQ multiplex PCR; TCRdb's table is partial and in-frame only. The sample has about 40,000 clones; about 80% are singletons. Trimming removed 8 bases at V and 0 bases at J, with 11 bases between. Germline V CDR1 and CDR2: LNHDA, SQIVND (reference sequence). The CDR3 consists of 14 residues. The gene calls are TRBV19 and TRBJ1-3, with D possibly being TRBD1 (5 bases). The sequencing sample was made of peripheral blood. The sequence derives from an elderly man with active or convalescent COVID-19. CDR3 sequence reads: CASGSQGSGNTIYF. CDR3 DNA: TGTGCCAGTGGGTCCCAGGGCTCTGGAAACACCATATATTTT.